One sample yielded the 28 T cell receptor beta chains listed below, sequenced in a study of T cells in Graves' hyperthyroidism and ophthalmopathy. Amplification of TCR beta CDR3 regions used RNA as the template. Primed by the HTBI set, a first-round RT-PCR was run on the TCR CDR3. TCRdb analysed the multiplex PCR reads with MiXCR anew, one entry per CDR3 protein. Here the sample spans 200,000 to 250,000 distinct CDR3 sequences, over 20% being singletons. Sequencing was performed on blood. These receptors were collected from a woman aged 35 to 49 with Graves' ophthalmopathy.

In its sample, this clonotype was seen a few times. This chain links TRBV19 with TRBJ2-2; 14 bases agree with TRBD2. With 7 bases clipped from V and 0 bases from J, the junction kept 19 bases outside the gene matches. From germline, CDR1 is LNHDA and CDR2 SQIVND (reference sequence). This CDR3 comprises 22 residues. Here the CDR3 DNA reads TGTGCCAGTACCACCCTCCAGGTAGGAGGGACTAGCGGGAGTTCGAACACCGGGGAGCTGTTTTTT. This sequence encodes CASTTLQVGGTSGSSNTGELFF.

This clonotype was recorded at least ten times. The V and J genes are TRBV29-1 and TRBJ2-2; D remains ambiguous. Germline lookup yields CDR1 SQVTM and CDR2 ANQGSEA. CDR3 length: 12 residues. Trimming removed 1 base from V and 8 bases from J, with 8 bases in between. The CDR3, as DNA: TGCAGCGTTGAAGTGACGGTTGGGGAGCTGTTTTTT. This codes for CSVEVTVGELFF.

This clonotype was recorded many times. This sequence joins TRBV5-1 and TRBJ2-6, with 9 bases identical to TRBD1. The CDR3 loop spans 19 amino acids. V was pared by 0 bases and J by 4 bases, with 11 bases of the junction left unmatched. Germline V CDR1 and CDR2: SGHRS, YFSETQ. The CDR3, as DNA: TGCGCCAGCAGCTTGGGGGACAGGGCAATCACGCGGGGGGCCAACGTCCTGACTTTC. It codes for CASSLGDRAITRGANVLTF.

This clonotype was counted many times. The V gene is TRBV19, the J gene TRBJ2-7; D remains unclear. This CDR3 is built from 13 residues. The V end was cut by 3 bases, the J end by 4 bases, with 10 bases between. Germline CDR1 LNHDA, CDR2 SQIVND (reference sequence). CDR3 sequence: CASSIGWSYEQYF. In DNA, the CDR3 is TGTGCCAGTAGTATCGGTTGGAGTTACGAGCAGTACTTC.

On this clonotype: At one end, the junction sequence differs from germline, possibly due to a read error. The rearrangement links TRBV6-2 or TRBV6-3 to TRBJ1-2; 9 positions agree with TRBD1. This CDR3 has 14 amino acids. Per the germline V gene, CDR1 is MNHEY and CDR2 is SVGEGT. The CDR3 loop reads CASQGQQGAKGYNF. The DNA of the CDR3 is TGTGCCAGCCAGGGTCAACAGGGGGCGAAAGGCTACAACTTC.

This clonotype has just a few counts. The final CDR3 position lacks the conserved phenylalanine or tryptophan, pointing to a likely read error. Because the CDR3's place on the DNA is in doubt, the DNA is left out and the CDR3 is given as listed by TCRdb. The CDR3 loop is CSARGVAG. The chain recombines TRBV20-1 with TRBJ2-7; whether TRBD2, the table's D call, matches the DNA was not checked. The CDR3 contains 8 residues when both ends are counted. Germline V gives CDR1 DFQATT, CDR2 SNEGSKA (reference sequence).

This clonotype was observed many times. The gene calls are TRBV11-2 and TRBJ2-7, with 8 bases lining up with TRBD2. Germline assignment: CDR1 SGHAT and CDR2 FQNNGV. The CDR3 is 15 residues long. The trim removed 5 bases at V and 6 bases at J, leaving 12 bases unmatched. The CDR3 is CASSPRGSGIREQYF. Here the CDR3 DNA reads TGTGCCAGCAGCCCCAGGGGTAGCGGGATCCGCGAGCAGTACTTC.

In this sample, this clonotype turned up many times. The chain combines TRBV28 with TRBJ2-5, with D tentatively TRBD1 (6 bases). CDR1 and CDR2 (germline): MDHEN, SYDVKM. Trimming left V 6 bases short and J 6 bases short, with 11 bases between. The CDR3 runs 12 residues. CDR3 DNA sequence: TGTGCCAGCAGACCGGACAGCCAGACCCAGTACTTC. Translating it yields CASRPDSQTQYF.

The genes are TRBV5-1 and TRBJ1-2, with D tentatively TRBD1 (6 bases). V dropped 1 base and J dropped 7 bases, with 11 bases sitting between them. Germline V gene data show CDR1 as SGHRS and CDR2 as YFSETQ. This CDR3 is 13 amino acids long. CDR3 in amino acids: CASSLTQGTGYTF. In nucleotides, the CDR3 is TGCGCCAGCAGCTTGACACAGGGTACTGGCTACACCTTC.

This clonotype came up many times. The rearrangement joins TRBV5-6 to TRBJ2-1; the match to TRBD2 covers 13 bases. V was clipped by 3 bases and J by 9 bases; unmatched bases: 9. The CDR3 loop spans 16 amino acids. Germline lookup yields CDR1 SGHDT and CDR2 YYEEEE. The CDR3 bases are TGTGCCAGCAGCTATGGGACTAGCGGGACGGCACTTGAGCAGTTCTTC. It is translated as CASSYGTSGTALEQFF.

This clonotype appeared many times. The genes are TRBV7-3 and TRBJ2-5; D unclear. Germline V gives CDR1 SGHTA, CDR2 FQGTGA. This CDR3 is built from 15 residues. Trimming pared 1 base from V and 5 bases from J, leaving 14 bases between. The CDR3 is CASSLIGGVLETQYF. Here the CDR3 DNA reads TGTGCCAGCAGCTTAATCGGTGGGGTCTTGGAGACCCAGTACTTC.

Ten or more counts support this clonotype. V usage is TRBV6-5 and J usage is TRBJ2-7, with 7 bases fitting TRBD1. The J segment lost 2 bases and the V segment lost 0 bases, leaving 7 bases of the junction unmatched. The CDR3 contains 16 residues. CDR1 is MNHEY and CDR2 is SVGAGI in the germline V gene. DNA for the CDR3: TGTGCCAGCAGTTACTCAGAGACAGGGCTAACCTACGAGCAGTACTTC. It yields the protein CASSYSETGLTYEQYF.

This clonotype was observed many times. The V call is TRBV9, the J call TRBJ1-1; a possible D gene is TRBD1 (5 bases). V dropped 0 bases and J dropped 6 bases, with 9 bases sitting between them. Germline V CDR1 and CDR2: SGDLS, YYNGEE. The CDR3 has 13 amino acids. CDR3 bases: TGTGCCAGCAGCGTAGCCGGGACGGCTGAAGCTTTCTTT. It yields the protein CASSVAGTAEAFF.

This clonotype was seen at least ten times. CDR3 sequence reads: CSAREAPTGELFF. As DNA, the CDR3 is TGCAGTGCTAGAGAGGCACCCACCGGGGAGCTGTTTTTT. The rearrangement links TRBV20-1 to TRBJ2-2; D uncertain. The CDR3 sequence is 13 residues long. Germline V CDR1 and CDR2: DFQATT, SNEGSKA (reference sequence). V was pared by 0 bases and J by 4 bases, with 6 bases between.

This clonotype showed up many times. The J gene is TRBJ1-2, the V gene TRBV6-1, with D possibly being TRBD1 (5 bases). Trimming removed 8 bases at V and 4 bases at J, with 20 bases between. Germline CDR1 is MNHNS and CDR2 is SASEGT. CDR3 length: 15 residues. DNA for the CDR3: TGTGCCAGCGCCCCAGGAAGGGGTTTTGGCTATGGCTACACCTTC. Protein sequence: CASAPGRGFGYGYTF.

The rearrangement joins TRBV13 to TRBJ1-1; tentatively, D is TRBD1 (6 bases). This CDR3 has 15 amino acids. The V end was cut by 8 bases, the J end by 0 bases, with 16 bases between. Per the germline V gene, CDR1 is PRHDT and CDR2 is FYEKMQ (reference sequence). CDR3 sequence reads: CASLRVGQLNTEAFF. The CDR3 DNA reads TGTGCCAGCTTAAGGGTAGGACAGCTGAACACTGAAGCTTTCTTT.

Written as DNA, the CDR3 is TGTGCCATCAGTGAGGGGCTAGCGGATCTCTCCTACGAGCAGTACTTC. It yields the protein CAISEGLADLSYEQYF. The chain carries TRBV10-3 and TRBJ2-7; TRBD2 agrees at 7 bases. V dropped 2 bases and J dropped 0; count of bases not matched to a gene: 7. CDR3 size: 16 residues. Germline CDR1 and CDR2: ENHRY and SYGVKD.

There are many counts of this clonotype. The V and J genes are TRBV6-5 and TRBJ2-7; no clear D gene. The CDR3 has 14 residues. CDR1 is MNHEY, CDR2 SVGAGI, per germline. V was pared by 2 bases and J by 0 bases, with 8 bases between. CDR3 coding DNA: TGTGCCAGCAGTTACCCGGGCAGCTCCTACGAGCAGTACTTC. This sequence encodes CASSYPGSSYEQYF.

This chain joins TRBV12-3 or TRBV12-4 and TRBJ2-2; no clear D. CDR3 length: 11 residues. V was cut by 11 bases and J by 6 bases, with 10 bases left in between. CDR3 region: CAVRHPGELFF. As DNA, the CDR3 is TGTGCCGTCCGGCACCCCGGGGAGCTGTTTTTT.

This clonotype was detected only a few times. At one end, the junction sequence differs from germline, possibly due to a read error. This chain uses TRBV19 with TRBJ1-1; a weak D match, TRBD1 (5 bases). This CDR3 comprises 14 residues. From germline, CDR1 is LNHDA and CDR2 SQIVND (reference sequence). The CDR3 loop reads CASSIAGSYTEASF. The DNA of the CDR3 is TGTGCCAGTAGTATAGCAGGGAGTTACACTGAAGCTTCCTTT.

The V gene is TRBV30, the J gene TRBJ2-7; tentative D call: TRBD1 (5 bases). CDR3 length: 14 residues. Germline loops: CDR1 GTSNPN, CDR2 SVGIG (reference sequence). The V and J ends lost 1 base and 2 bases respectively, with 12 bases between them. The CDR3 DNA is TGTGCCTGGAGTGCAGGACACTTGACCTACGAGCAGTACTTC. This translates into CAWSAGHLTYEQYF. The full variable domain, in which reference TRBV30 and TRBJ2-7 provide the parts outside the CDR3, is SQTIHQWPATLVQPVGSPLSLECTVEGTSNPNLYWYRQAAGRGLQLLFYSVGIGQISSEVPQNLSASRPQDRQFILSSKKLLLSDSGFYLCAWSAGHLTYEQYFGPGTRLTVT.

Comments on this clonotype: The final CDR3 position lacks the conserved phenylalanine or tryptophan, pointing to a likely read error. The chain uses TRBV12-3 or TRBV12-4 and TRBJ1-3; D unclear. The CDR3 extends over 13 amino acids. Trimming took off 5 bases at V and 6 bases at J, with 11 bases between the two ends. In DNA, the CDR3 is TGTGCCAGCAGTACACGGACGGTAAACACCATATATTCT. As protein: CASSTRTVNTIYS.

This clonotype appeared many times. This rearrangement joins TRBV15 to TRBJ2-7; a weak D match, TRBD2 (6 bases). Germline CDR1 and CDR2: LNHNV and YYDKDF (reference sequence). Trimming removed 0 bases from V and 3 bases from J, with 15 bases in between. The CDR3 extends over 16 amino acids. The CDR3 here is CATSRDRPTRIYEQYF. The CDR3 DNA follows: TGTGCCACCAGCAGAGATCGCCCGACTAGGATCTACGAGCAGTACTTC.

In this sample, this clonotype turned up a few times. V is TRBV29-1 and J is TRBJ2-6; a weak D match, TRBD2 (6 bases). In germline, CDR1 is SQVTM, CDR2 ANQGSEA. The V end lost 4 bases, the J end lost 2 bases, and 12 bases lay between the germline ends. This CDR3 comprises 15 residues. The CDR3 DNA is TGCAGCGTTGCGGGGGTTCGGGCTGGGGCCAACGTCCTGACTTTC. Translated, it gives CSVAGVRAGANVLTF.

The table lists this clonotype with many counts. V gene TRBV9 combines with J gene TRBJ1-2, with TRBD1 matching over 9 bases. With 3 bases clipped from V and 4 bases from J, the junction kept 10 bases outside the gene matches. CDR3 length: 16 residues. Per the germline V gene, CDR1 is SGDLS and CDR2 is YYNGEE. CDR3 DNA: TGTGCCAGCAGCGCCGGACAGGGGACCCTTGGCTATGGCTACACCTTC. Translation: CASSAGQGTLGYGYTF.

V is TRBV28 and J is TRBJ2-6; D gene unclear. Germline V gene data show CDR1 as MDHEN and CDR2 as SYDVKM. V shed 9 bases and J shed 0 bases, with 12 bases lying between them. The CDR3 has 15 amino acids. The CDR3 region is CASCRGVSGANVLTF. The CDR3 region has the DNA TGTGCCAGTTGTAGAGGTGTCTCTGGGGCCAACGTCCTGACTTTC.

This clonotype was recorded many times. The chain is built from TRBV28 and TRBJ2-7; 8 bases agree with TRBD1. This CDR3 is built from 16 residues. The ends lost 7 bases at V and 2 bases at J; junction bases unmatched: 13. Germline-derived CDR1 and CDR2 are MDHEN and SYDVKM. In DNA form, the CDR3 reads TGTGCCAGCACCCCGACAGGGGTAAACCCGACCTACGAGCAGTACTTC. Its translation is CASTPTGVNPTYEQYF.

This clonotype has a single count. The chain uses TRBV6-1 and TRBJ2-7, with D tentatively TRBD1 or TRBD2 (5 bases each). This CDR3 spans 13 amino acids. In germline, CDR1 is MNHNS, CDR2 SASEGT. V lost 7 bases and J 7 bases, leaving 17 bases between the germline ends. CDR3 region: CASTSSLSGEQYF. CDR3 nucleotides: TGTGCCAGCACATCTAGCCTATCAGGGGAGCAGTACTTC.